This TCR beta chain was documented in a study of blood T cells in healthy people across ages. Study-wide points: Roughly linearly, TCR beta diversity per million T cells fell as age increased.

V dropped 0 bases and J dropped 8 bases, with 10 bases sitting between them. CDR3 length: 12 amino acids. In germline, CDR1 is SQVTM, CDR2 ANQGSEA. A J-beta primer mix and a sample-barcoded 5' primer were used in a second PCR of roughly 6 to 11 cycles. TCRdb called the 5' RACE reads again in MiXCR, with one record for every CDR3 protein. This table holds about 1.6 million distinct CDR3 sequences, 30% to 35% found once. This clonotype turned up a few times. The antigen is not known. Sequencing was done on a sample of blood. This chain links TRBV29-1 with TRBJ1-2; D is perhaps TRBD1 (5 bases). This TCR was sampled from a woman in her 30s in good health. This CDR3 is CSVEDQGWGYTF. In nucleotides, the CDR3 is TGCAGCGTTGAAGATCAGGGTTGGGGCTACACCTTC.